This T cell receptor beta chain was observed in a study of T cell repertoires in cytomegalovirus infection. Many counts were recorded for this clonotype. V gave up 2 bases and J gave up 3 bases, with 12 bases separating them. CDR3 length equals 15 residues. Germline V lookup: CDR1 SEHNR, CDR2 FQNEAQ (reference sequence). One entry per CDR3 protein results from TCRdb running MiXCR on the reads. The sample includes approximately 140,000 distinct CDR3 sequences, 8.8% of them seen just once. The sample comprised PBMCs. This receptor was identified in a human donor in good health (CMV status not recorded). Some clones in this sample may be carry-over from other donors' samples. This rearrangement joins TRBV7-9 to TRBJ2-3; D remains ambiguous. CDR3 coding DNA: TGTGCCAGCAGCTTATTGGTTCTCGAAACAGATACGCAGTATTTT. It translates to CASSLLVLETDTQYF.